This section outlines one T cell receptor beta chain sequence together with its context. No cognate antigen has been identified for it. No clone much larger than this one lies a single base away; base qualities are absent. Genomic DNA was used as template for profiling of TCR beta VDJ combinations and CDR3 sequences. An Illumina HiSeq 2000 was the platform used for TCR repertoire sequencing. In the original analysis: Repertoires were assessed using TRBV/TRBJ rearrangement plots, CDR3 size and DJ length profiles, and Simpson's diversity index. The most abundant DNA sequence in the deep sequencing data was taken as the immunodominant clone. CDR3 amino acid sequences were screened for sharing across subjects and were compared with published repertoires and the VDJdb database. The public reads were run again by TCRdb, first through fastp at Q25 and then through MiXCR, and only productive beta chains were kept. Each entry merges the rows of one CDR3 protein and shows their most common DNA and genes. The authors' filters were not applied to this entry. The sample table shows over 150,000 distinct CDR3 sequences, and less than 65% are seen once. The top ten hold more than 40% of the sample.

The sample comes from a study of CD8+CD57+ T cells in acquired aplastic anemia (dated by TCRdb to the late 2010s). For the wider study: DNA extracted from sorted CD4+ and CD8+ cells had a mean of roughly 3 ug, with a range of roughly 0.2 to 27.4 ug. CD8+CD57+ expansion was defined as a frequency above the mean frequency observed in healthy subjects. Broad study findings and their caveats: Patients and healthy controls showed no significant difference in CD8+ Simpson's diversity (P=0.060). Roughly 30 CD8+ CDR3 sequences were shared between patients and controls but appeared highly expressed in patients and within their immunodominant clones.

The patients picked for sequencing were ones in whom flow cytometry had shown an expansion of CD8+CD57+ cells. All patients had severe acquired aplastic anemia diagnosed by International Study of Aplastic Anemia and Agranulocytosis and Camitta criteria. No therapy had been received by the patients at the time of blood sampling. In this study, sorted CD4+ and CD8+ T cells from the blood of healthy subjects and of severe aplastic anemia patients had their TCR repertoires deep-sequenced. Patients were enrolled in the USA under clinicaltrials.gov protocols 00001620, 01623167, 00001397, 00071045, 00081523 and 00961064. Ficoll-Paque density gradient centrifugation was used to isolate peripheral blood mononuclear cells. Before DNA was extracted, CD4+ and CD8+ T cells were sorted using either FACS or magnetic beads. Including the terminal cysteine and phenylalanine, the CDR3 comprises 11 residues. Only the CDR3 region is kept as DNA, spanning 33 bases read in frame from base 1. For CDR1 and CDR2, the germline V gene lists SQVTM and ANQGSEA. V gives up 6 bases and J gives up 5 bases, and the segment between their germline ends measures 10 bases.

The sample taken for sequencing was sorted CD4+, CD8+, or CD8+CD57+ T cells (not recorded which) from PBMCs. This receptor was identified in a human donor with aplastic anemia. The V and J genes are TRBV29-1 and TRBJ1-2; a tentative D call is TRBD1 (6 bases match). The CDR3 reads CSVEGGYGYTF. The DNA sequence follows: TGCAGCGTGGAGGGGGGGTATGGCTACACCTTC.